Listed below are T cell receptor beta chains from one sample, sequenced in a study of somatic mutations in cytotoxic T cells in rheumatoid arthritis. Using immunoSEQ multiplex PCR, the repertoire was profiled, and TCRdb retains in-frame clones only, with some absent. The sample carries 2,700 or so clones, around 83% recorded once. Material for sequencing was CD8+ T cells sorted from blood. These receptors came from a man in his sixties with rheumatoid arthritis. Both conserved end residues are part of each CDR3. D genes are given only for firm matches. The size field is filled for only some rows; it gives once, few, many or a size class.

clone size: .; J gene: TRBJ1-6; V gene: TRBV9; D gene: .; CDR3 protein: CASSVGQGLSYNSPLHF; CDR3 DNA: TGTGCCAGCAGCGTGGGTCAGGGACTCTCCTATAATTCCCCCCTCCACTTT
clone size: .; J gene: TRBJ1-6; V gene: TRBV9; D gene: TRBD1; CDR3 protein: CASSEGTGGGSSPLHF; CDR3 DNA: TGTGCCAGCAGCGAGGGGACAGGGGGAGGTTCGTCACCCCTCCACTTT
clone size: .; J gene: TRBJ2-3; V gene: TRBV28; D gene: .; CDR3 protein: CASSLYRQATDTQYF; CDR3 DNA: TGTGCCAGCAGTCTCTACCGGCAGGCCACAGATACGCAGTATTTT
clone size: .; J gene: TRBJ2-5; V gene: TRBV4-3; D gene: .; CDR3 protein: CASSTDSFTRETQYF; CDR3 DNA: TGCGCCAGCAGCACCGACAGCTTTACGAGGGAGACCCAGTACTTC
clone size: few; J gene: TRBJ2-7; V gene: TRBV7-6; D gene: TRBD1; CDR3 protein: CASSSGQGTGYEQYF; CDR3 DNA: TGTGCCAGCAGCTCAGGACAGGGCACTGGCTACGAGCAGTACTTC
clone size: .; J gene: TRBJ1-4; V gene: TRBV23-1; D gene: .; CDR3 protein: CASSQISGLTTNEKLFF; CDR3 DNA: TGCGCCAGCAGTCAAATTTCAGGGCTCACAACTAATGAAAAACTGTTTTTT
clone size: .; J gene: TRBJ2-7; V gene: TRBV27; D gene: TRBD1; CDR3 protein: CASSFGTGRYEQYF; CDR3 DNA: TGTGCCAGCAGTTTTGGGACAGGCCGCTACGAGCAGTACTTC
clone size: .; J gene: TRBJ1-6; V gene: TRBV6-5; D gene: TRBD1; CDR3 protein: CASSYRQGTYNSPLHF; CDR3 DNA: TGTGCCAGCAGTTACAGACAGGGGACGTATAATTCACCCCTCCACTTT
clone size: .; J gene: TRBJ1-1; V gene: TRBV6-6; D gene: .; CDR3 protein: CASSTLQGNTEAFF; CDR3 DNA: TGTGCCAGCAGTACCCTACAGGGGAACACTGAAGCTTTCTTT
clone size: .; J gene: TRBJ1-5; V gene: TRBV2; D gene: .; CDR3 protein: CASNLAREEPQHF; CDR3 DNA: TGTGCCAGCAACCTAGCCAGGGAGGAGCCCCAGCATTTT
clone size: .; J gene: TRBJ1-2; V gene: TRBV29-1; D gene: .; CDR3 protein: CSVERVDIFYGYTF; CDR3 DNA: TGCAGCGTTGAAAGGGTGGACATATTCTATGGCTACACCTTC
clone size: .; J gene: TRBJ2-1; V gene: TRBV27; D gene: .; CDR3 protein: CASSLSLPPSSYNEQFF; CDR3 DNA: TGTGCCAGCAGTTTATCCCTACCTCCGAGCTCCTACAATGAGCAGTTCTTC
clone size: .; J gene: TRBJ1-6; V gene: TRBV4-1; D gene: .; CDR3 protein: CASSRGRGHGNSPLHF; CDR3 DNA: TGCGCCAGCAGCCGCGGAAGGGGACACGGTAATTCCCCCCTCCACTTT
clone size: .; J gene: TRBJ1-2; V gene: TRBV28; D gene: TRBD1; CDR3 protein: CASSLGQGALGYTF; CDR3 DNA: TGTGCCAGCAGTTTAGGACAGGGGGCTCTTGGCTACACCTTC
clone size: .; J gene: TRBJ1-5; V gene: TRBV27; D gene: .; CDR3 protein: CASSFGPSWPQHF; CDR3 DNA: TGTGCCAGCAGTTTCGGTCCTTCCTGGCCCCAGCATTTT
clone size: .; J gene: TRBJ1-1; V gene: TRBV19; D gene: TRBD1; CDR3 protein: CASSSGQGFTEAFF; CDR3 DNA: TGTGCCAGTAGTTCTGGACAGGGTTTCACTGAAGCTTTCTTT
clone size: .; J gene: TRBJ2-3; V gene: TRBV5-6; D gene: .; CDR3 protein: CASSLFGTDTQYF; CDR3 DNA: TGTGCCAGCAGCTTGTTCGGCACAGATACGCAGTATTTT
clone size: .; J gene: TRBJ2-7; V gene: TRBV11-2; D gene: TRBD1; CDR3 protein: CASSSPPGQSSYEQYF; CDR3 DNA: TGTGCCAGCAGCTCGCCCCCGGGACAGAGCTCCTACGAGCAGTACTTC
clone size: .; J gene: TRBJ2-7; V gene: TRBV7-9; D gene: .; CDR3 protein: CASSQGQGMNF; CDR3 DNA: TGTGCCAGCAGTCAGGGACAAGGTATGAACTTC
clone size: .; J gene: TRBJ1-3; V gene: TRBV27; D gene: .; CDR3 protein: CASSPVGLTGNTIYF; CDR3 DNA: TGTGCCAGCAGCCCCGTGGGGCTGACTGGAAACACCATATATTTT
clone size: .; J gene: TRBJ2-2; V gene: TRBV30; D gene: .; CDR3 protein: CACCRDWNTGELFF; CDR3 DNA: TGTGCCTGTTGCCGGGACTGGAACACCGGGGAGCTGTTTTTT
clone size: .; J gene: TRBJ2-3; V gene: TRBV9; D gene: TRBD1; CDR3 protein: CASSPERWGQGAPDTQYF; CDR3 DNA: TGTGCCAGCAGCCCAGAGAGGTGGGGACAGGGGGCGCCGGATACGCAGTATTTT
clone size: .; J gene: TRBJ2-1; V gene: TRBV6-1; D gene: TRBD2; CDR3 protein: CASSDGRGSYNEQFF; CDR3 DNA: TGTGCCAGCAGTGACGGGAGGGGGTCCTACAATGAGCAGTTCTTC
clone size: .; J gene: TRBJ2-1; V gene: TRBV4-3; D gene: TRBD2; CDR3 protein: CASSQDRGGTYNEQFF; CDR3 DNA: TGCGCCAGCAGCCAAGATCGCGGGGGGACATACAATGAGCAGTTCTTC
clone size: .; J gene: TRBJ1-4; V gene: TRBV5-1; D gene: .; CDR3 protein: CASSLTTTNEKLFF; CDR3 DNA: TGCGCCAGCAGCCTGACTACAACTAATGAAAAACTGTTTTTT